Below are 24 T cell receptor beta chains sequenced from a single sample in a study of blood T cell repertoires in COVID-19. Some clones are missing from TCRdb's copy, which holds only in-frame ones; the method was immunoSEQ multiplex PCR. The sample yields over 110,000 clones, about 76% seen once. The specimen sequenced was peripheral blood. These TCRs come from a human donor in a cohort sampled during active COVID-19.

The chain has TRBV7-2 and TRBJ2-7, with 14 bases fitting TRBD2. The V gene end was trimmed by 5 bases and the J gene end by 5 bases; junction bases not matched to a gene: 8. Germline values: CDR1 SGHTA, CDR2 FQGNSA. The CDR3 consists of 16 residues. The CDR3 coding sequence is TGTGCCAGCAGCAGAGGACTAGCGGGAGGCTTGAACGAGCAGTACTTC. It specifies CASSRGLAGGLNEQYF.

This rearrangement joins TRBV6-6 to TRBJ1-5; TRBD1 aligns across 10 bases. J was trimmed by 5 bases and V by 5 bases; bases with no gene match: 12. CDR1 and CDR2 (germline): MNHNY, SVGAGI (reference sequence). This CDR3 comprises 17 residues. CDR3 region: CASSPGTGARRYQPQHF. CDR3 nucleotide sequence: TGTGCCAGCAGTCCCGGGACAGGGGCCCGAAGATATCAGCCCCAGCATTTT.

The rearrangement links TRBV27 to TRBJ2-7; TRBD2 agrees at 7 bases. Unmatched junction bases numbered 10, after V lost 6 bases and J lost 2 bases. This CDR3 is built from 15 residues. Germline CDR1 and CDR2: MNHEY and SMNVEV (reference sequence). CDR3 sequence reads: CASRKDSGATYEQYF. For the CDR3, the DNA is TGTGCCAGCAGGAAAGACAGCGGGGCAACCTACGAGCAGTACTTC.

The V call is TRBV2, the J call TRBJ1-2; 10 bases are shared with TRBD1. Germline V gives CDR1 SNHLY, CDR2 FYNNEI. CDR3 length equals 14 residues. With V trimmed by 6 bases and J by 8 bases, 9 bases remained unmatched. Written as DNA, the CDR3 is TGTGCCAGCAGGACGACAGGGGGCGCGCGGGGCTACACCTTC. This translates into CASRTTGGARGYTF.

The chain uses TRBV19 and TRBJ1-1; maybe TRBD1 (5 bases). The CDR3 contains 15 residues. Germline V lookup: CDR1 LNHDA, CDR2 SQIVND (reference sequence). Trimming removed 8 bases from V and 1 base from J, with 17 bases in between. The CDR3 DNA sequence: TGTGCCAGTTCTCGGTGGGACGGGGGGAACACTGAAGCTTTCTTT. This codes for CASSRWDGGNTEAFF.

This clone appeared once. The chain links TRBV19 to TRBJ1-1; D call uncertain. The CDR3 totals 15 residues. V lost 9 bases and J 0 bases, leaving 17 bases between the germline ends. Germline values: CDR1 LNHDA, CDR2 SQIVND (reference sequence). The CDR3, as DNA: TGTGCCAGACCCCGGGATAAAAAGGTGAACACTGAAGCTTTCTTT. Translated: CARPRDKKVNTEAFF. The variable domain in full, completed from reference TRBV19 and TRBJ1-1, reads DGGITQSPKYLFRKEGQNVTLSCEQNLNHDAMYWYRQDPGQGLRLIYYSQIVNDFQKGDIAEGYSVSREKKESFPLTVTSAQKNPTAFYLCARPRDKKVNTEAFFGQGTRLTVV.

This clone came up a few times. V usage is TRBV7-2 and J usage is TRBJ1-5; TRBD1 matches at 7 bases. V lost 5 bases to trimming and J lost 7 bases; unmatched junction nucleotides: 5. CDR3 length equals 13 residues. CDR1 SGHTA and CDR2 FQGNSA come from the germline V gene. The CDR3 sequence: CASSVDRAQPQHF. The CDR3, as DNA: TGTGCCAGCAGCGTAGACAGGGCCCAGCCCCAGCATTTT.

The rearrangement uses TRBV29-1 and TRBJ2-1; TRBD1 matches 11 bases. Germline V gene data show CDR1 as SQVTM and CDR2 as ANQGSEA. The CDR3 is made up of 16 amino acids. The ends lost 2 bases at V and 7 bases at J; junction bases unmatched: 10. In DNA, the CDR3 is TGCAGCGTTGAAACGTGGGACAGGGGGTCCGCGAATGAGCAGTTCTTC. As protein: CSVETWDRGSANEQFF.

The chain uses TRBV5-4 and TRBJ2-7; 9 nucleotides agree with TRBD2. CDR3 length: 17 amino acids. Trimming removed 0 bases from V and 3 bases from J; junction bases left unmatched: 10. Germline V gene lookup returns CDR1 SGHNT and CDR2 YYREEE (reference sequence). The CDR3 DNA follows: TGTGCCAGCAGCTTGGGCCCCCCTAGCGGGGCTAGCTACGAGCAGTACTTC. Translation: CASSLGPPSGASYEQYF.

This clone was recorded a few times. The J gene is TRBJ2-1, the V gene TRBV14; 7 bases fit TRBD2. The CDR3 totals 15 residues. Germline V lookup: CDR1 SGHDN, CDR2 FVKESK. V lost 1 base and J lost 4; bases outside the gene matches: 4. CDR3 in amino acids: CASSQVLGGYNEQFF. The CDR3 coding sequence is TGTGCCAGCAGCCAAGTGTTGGGGGGGTACAATGAGCAGTTCTTC. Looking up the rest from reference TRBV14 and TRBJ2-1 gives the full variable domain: EAGVTQFPSHSVIEKGQTVTLRCDPISGHDNLYWYRRVMGKEIKFLLHFVKESKQDESGMPNNRFLAERTGGTYSTLKVQPAELEDSGVYFCASSQVLGGYNEQFFGPGTRLTVL.

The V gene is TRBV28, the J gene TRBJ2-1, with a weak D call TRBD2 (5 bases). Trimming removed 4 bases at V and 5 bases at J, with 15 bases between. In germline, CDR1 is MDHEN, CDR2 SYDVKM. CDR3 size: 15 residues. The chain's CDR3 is CASSYGIANNNEQFF. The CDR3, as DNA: TGTGCCAGCAGTTACGGGATAGCCAACAACAATGAGCAGTTCTTC.

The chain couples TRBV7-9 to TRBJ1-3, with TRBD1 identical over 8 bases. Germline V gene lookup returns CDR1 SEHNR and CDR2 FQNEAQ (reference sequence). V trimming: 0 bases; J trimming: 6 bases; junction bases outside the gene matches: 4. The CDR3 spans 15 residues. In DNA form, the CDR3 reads TGTGCCAGCAGCTTAGCGGGGGGACAGGAAAACACCATATATTTT. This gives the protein CASSLAGGQENTIYF.

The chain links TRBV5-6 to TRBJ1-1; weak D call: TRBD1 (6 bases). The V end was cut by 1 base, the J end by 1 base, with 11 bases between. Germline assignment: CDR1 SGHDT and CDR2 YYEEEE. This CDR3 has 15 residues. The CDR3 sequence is CASSLFGGRNTEAFF. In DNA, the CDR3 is TGTGCCAGCAGCTTGTTCGGGGGGCGGAACACTGAAGCTTTCTTT.

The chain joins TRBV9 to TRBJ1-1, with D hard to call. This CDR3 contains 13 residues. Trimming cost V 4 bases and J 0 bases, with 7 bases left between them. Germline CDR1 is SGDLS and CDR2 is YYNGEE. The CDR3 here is CASSLNVNTEAFF. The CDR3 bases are TGTGCCAGCAGCTTAAATGTGAACACTGAAGCTTTCTTT.

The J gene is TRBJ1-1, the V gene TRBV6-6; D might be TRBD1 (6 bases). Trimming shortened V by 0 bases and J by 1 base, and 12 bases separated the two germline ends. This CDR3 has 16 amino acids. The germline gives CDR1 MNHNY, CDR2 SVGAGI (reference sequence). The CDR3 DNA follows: TGTGCCAGCAGTTACTCGAGAGGGGGTAAGAACACTGAAGCTTTCTTT. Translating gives CASSYSRGGKNTEAFF.

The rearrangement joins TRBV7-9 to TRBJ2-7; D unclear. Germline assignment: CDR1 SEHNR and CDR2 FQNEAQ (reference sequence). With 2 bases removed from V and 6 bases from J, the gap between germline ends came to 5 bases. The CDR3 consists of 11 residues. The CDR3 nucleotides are TGTGCCAGCAGCTTAATAGCCGAGCAGTACTTC. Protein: CASSLIAEQYF.

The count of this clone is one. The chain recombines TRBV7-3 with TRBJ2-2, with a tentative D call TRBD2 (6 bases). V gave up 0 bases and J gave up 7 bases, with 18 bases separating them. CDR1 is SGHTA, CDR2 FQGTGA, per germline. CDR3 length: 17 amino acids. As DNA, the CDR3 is TGTGCCAGCAGCTTAACGCCGGTCCCCGCGGGGATCGGGGAGCTGTTTTTT. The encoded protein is CASSLTPVPAGIGELFF.

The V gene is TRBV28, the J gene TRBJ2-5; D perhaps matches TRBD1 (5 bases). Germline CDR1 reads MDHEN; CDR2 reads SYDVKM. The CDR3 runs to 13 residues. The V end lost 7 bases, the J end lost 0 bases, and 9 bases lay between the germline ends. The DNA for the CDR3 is TGTGCCAGCAAAGGGGCGAACCAAGAGACCCAGTACTTC. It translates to CASKGANQETQYF. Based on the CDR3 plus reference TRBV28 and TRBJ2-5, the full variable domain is DVKVTQSSRYLVKRTGEKVFLECVQDMDHENMFWYRQDPGLGLRLIYFSYDVKMKEKGDIPEGYSVSREKKERFSLILESASTNQTSMYLCASKGANQETQYFGPGTRLLVL.

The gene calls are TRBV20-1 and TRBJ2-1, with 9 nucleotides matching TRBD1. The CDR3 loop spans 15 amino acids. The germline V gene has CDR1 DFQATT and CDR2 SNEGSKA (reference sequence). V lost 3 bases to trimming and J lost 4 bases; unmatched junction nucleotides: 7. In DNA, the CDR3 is TGCAGTGCTAGTGGACCGGGACAGGGATACAATGAGCAGTTCTTC. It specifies CSASGPGQGYNEQFF.

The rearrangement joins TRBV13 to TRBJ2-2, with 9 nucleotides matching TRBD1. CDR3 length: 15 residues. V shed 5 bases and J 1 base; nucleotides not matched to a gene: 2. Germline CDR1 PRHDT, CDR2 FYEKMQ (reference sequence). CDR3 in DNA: TGTGCCAGCAGCCGGGACAGGGTGAACACCGGGGAGCTGTTTTTT. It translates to CASSRDRVNTGELFF.

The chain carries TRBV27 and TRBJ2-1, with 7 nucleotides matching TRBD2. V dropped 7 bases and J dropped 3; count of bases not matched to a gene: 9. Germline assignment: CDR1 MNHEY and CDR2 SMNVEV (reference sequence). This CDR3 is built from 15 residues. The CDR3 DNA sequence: TGTGCCAGCACCCCTCCGGGACTAAGCTACAATGAGCAGTTCTTC. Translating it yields CASTPPGLSYNEQFF.

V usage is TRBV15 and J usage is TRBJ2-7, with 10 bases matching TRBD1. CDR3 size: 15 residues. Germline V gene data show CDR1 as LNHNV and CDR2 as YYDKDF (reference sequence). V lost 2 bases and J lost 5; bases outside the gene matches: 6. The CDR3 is CATSRPGTGVNEQYF. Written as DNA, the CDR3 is TGTGCCACCAGCAGACCCGGGACAGGGGTTAACGAGCAGTACTTC.

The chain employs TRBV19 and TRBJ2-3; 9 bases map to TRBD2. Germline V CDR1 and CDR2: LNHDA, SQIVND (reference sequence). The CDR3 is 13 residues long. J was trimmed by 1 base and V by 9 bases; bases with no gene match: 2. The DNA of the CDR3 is TGTGCCAGCCGGACTAGCGGCACAGATACGCAGTATTTT. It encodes CASRTSGTDTQYF.

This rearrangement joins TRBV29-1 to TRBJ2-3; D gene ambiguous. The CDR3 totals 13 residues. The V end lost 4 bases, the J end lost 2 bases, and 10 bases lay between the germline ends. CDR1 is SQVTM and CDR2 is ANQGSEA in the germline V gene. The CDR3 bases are TGCAGCGTTGCAGGCCAAAACACAGATACGCAGTATTTT. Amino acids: CSVAGQNTDTQYF.